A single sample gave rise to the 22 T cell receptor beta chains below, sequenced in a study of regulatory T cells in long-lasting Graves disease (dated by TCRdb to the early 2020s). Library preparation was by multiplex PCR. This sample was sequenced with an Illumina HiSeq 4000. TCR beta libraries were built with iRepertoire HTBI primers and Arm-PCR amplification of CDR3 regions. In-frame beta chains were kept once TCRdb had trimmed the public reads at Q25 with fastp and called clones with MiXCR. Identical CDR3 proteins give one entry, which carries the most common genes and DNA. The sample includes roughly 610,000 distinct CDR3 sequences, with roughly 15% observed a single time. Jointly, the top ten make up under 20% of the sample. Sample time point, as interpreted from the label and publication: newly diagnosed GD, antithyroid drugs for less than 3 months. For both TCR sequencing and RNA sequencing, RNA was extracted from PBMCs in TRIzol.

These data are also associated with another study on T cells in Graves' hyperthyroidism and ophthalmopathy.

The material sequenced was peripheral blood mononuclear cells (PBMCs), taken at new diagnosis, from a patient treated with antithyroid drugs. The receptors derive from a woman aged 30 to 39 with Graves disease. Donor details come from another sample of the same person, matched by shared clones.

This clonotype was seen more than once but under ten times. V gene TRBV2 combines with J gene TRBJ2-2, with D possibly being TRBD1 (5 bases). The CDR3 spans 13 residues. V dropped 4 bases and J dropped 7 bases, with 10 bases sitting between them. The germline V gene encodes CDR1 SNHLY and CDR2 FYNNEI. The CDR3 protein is CASSVGVVGELFF. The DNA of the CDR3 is TGTGCCAGCAGTGTAGGGGTGGTCGGGGAGCTGTTTTTT.

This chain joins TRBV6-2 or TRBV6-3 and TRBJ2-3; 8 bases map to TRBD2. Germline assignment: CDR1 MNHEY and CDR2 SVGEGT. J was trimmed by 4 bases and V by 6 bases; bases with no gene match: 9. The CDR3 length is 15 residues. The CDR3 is CASSPGTSVSDTQYF. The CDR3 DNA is TGTGCCAGCAGCCCCGGGACTAGTGTCTCAGATACGCAGTATTTT.

CDR3: CASRPDTWTNQPQHF. The CDR3 DNA sequence: TGCGCCAGCAGGCCCGATACATGGACCAATCAGCCCCAGCATTTT. The rearrangement links TRBV5-1 to TRBJ1-5; D is uncertain. CDR3 length: 15 residues. CDR1 is SGHRS, CDR2 YFSETQ, per germline. V was cut by 5 bases and J by 3 bases, with 15 bases left in between.

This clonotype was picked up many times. The chain's CDR3 is CASSFRRPGNEQFF. CDR3 coding DNA: TGTGCCAGCAGTTTCAGGAGACCCGGCAATGAGCAGTTCTTC. The chain carries TRBV27 and TRBJ2-5; D gene unclear. Gene TRBJ2-1 matches the end of the DNA better, so the J call may be wrong. From germline, CDR1 is MNHEY and CDR2 SMNVEV (reference sequence). CDR3 length equals 14 residues.

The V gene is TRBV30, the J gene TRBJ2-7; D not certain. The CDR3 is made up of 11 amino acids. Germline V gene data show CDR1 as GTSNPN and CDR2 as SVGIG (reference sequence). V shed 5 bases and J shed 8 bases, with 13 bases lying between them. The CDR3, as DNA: TGTGCCTGGCCTCCACGGCAGAAGCAGTACTTC. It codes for CAWPPRQKQYF.

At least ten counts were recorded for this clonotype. CDR3 sequence (DNA): TGTGCCAGCAGCTTAGCGACTAGCACAGATACGCAGTATTTT. The encoded protein is CASSLATSTDTQYF. The V and J genes are TRBV7-2 and TRBJ2-3; D remains ambiguous. V lost 0 bases, J lost 0 bases, and 4 bases lay in between. CDR1 is SGHTA and CDR2 is FQGNSA in the germline V gene. The length of the CDR3 is 14 residues. Filled out from reference TRBV7-2 and TRBJ2-3, the complete variable domain reads GAGVSQSPSNKVTEKGKDVELRCDPISGHTALYWYRQSLGQGLEFLIYFQGNSAPDKSGLPSDRFSAERTGGSVSTLTIQRTQQEDSAVYLCASSLATSTDTQYFGPGTRLTVL.

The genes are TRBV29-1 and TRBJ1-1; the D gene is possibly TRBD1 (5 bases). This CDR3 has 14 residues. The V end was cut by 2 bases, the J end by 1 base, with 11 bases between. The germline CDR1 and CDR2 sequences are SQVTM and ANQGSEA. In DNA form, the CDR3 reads TGCAGCGTTGAAAGAGGTACAGGGAACACTGAAGCTTTCTTT. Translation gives CSVERGTGNTEAFF.

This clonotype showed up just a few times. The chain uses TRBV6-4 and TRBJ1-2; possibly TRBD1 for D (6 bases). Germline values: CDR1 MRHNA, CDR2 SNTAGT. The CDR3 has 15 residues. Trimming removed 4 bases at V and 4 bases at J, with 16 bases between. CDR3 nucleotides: TGTGCCAGCAGTGCCGAAGGGGGGAAGGCCTATGGCTACACCTTC. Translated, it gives CASSAEGGKAYGYTF.

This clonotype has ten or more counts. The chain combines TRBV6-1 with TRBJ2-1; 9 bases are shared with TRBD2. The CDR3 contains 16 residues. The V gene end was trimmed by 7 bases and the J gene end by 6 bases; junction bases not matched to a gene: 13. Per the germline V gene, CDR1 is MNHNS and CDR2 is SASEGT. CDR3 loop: CASKIEPLAGSNEQFF. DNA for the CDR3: TGTGCCAGCAAAATCGAACCCCTAGCGGGATCCAATGAGCAGTTCTTC.

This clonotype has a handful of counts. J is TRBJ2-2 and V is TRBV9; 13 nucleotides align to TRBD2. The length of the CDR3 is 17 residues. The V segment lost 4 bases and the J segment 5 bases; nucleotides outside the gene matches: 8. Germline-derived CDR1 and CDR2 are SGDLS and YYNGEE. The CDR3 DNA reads TGTGCCAGCAGCATAGGACTAGCGGGAGATGAAACCGGGGAGCTGTTTTTT. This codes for CASSIGLAGDETGELFF.

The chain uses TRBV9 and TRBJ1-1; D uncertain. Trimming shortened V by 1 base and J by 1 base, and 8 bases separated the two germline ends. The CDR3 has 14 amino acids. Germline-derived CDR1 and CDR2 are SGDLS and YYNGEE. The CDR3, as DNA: TGTGCCAGCAGCGTACTTCCAGGGAACACTGAAGCTTTCTTT. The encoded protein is CASSVLPGNTEAFF.

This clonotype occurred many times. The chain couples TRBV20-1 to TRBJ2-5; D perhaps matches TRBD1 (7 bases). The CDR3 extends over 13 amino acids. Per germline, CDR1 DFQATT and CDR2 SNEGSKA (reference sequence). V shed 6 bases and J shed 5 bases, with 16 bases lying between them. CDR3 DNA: TGCAGTGCAGATCGACAGGGAGGCGAGACCCAGTACTTC. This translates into CSADRQGGETQYF.

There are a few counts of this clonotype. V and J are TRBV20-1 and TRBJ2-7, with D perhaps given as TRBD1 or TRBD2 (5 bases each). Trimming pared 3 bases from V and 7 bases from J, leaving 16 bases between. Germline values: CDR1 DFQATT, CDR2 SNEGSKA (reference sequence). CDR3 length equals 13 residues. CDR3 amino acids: CSASLDSWGEQYF. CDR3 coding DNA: TGCAGTGCTAGTCTCGACTCCTGGGGGGAGCAGTACTTC.

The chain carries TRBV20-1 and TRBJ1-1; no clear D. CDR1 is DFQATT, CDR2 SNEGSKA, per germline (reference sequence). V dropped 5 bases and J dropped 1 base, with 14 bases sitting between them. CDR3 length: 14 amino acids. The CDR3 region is CSAPPAGANTEAFF. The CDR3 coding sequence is TGCAGTGCTCCCCCGGCCGGCGCGAACACTGAAGCTTTCTTT.

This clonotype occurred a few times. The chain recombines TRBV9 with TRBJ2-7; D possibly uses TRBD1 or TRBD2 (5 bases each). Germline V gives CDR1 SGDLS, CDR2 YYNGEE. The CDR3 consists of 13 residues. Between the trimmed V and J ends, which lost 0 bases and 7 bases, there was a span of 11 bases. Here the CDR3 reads CASSVGGAREQYF. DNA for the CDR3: TGTGCCAGCAGCGTAGGAGGGGCTAGAGAGCAGTACTTC.

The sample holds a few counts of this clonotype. CDR3 residues: CASQRYNEQFF. CDR3 sequence (DNA): TGTGCCAGCCAACGGTACAATGAGCAGTTCTTC. The rearrangement links TRBV6-1 to TRBJ2-1; D remains ambiguous. Trimming left V 8 bases short and J 4 bases short, with 6 bases between. Germline assignment: CDR1 MNHNS and CDR2 SASEGT. This CDR3 region has 11 residues.

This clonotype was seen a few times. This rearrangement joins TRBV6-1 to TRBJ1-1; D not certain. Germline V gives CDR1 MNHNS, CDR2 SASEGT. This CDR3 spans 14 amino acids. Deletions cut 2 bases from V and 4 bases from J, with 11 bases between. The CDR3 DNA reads TGTGCCAGCAGTGAAATTAAGGAGCCCACTGAAGCTTTCTTT. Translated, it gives CASSEIKEPTEAFF.

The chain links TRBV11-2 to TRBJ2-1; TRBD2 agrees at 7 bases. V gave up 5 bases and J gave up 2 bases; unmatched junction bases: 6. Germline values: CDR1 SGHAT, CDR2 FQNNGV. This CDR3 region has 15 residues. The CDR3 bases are TGTGCCAGCAGCCGCGGGAGCCCTCCCTACAATGAGCAGTTCTTC. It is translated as CASSRGSPPYNEQFF.

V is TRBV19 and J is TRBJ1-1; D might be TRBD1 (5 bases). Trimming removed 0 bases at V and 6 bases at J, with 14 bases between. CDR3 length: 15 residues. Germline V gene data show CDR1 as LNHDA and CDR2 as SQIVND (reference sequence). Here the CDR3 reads CASSIDTITGAEAFF. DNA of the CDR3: TGTGCCAGTAGTATAGACACCATAACAGGCGCTGAAGCTTTCTTT. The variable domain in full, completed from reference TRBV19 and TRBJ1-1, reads DGGITQSPKYLFRKEGQNVTLSCEQNLNHDAMYWYRQDPGQGLRLIYYSQIVNDFQKGDIAEGYSVSREKKESFPLTVTSAQKNPTAFYLCASSIDTITGAEAFFGQGTRLTVV.

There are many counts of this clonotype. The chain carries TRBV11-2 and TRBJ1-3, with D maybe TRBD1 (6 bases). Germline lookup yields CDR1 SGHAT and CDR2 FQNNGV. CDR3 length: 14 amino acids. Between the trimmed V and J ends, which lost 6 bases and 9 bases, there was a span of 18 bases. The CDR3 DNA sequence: TGTGCCAGCAGACCGGCGTTGGGGGCTGGCACCATATATTTT. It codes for CASRPALGAGTIYF.

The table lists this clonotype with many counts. The CDR3 bases are TGTGCCAGCAGTTACTCGTCCGGACGTCTGAATACGCAGTATTTT. It specifies CASSYSSGRLNTQYF. The chain joins TRBV6-2 or TRBV6-3 to TRBJ2-3; unclear D gene. The germline V gene has CDR1 MNHEY and CDR2 SVGEGT. Trimming left V 0 bases short and J 7 bases short, with 14 bases between. The CDR3 runs 15 residues.

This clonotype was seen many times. Here the CDR3 reads CASSQGWDYGYTF. In DNA form, the CDR3 reads TGTGCCAGCAGTCAAGGATGGGATTATGGCTACACCTTC. The chain recombines TRBV28 with TRBJ1-2, with D unresolved. The germline V gene has CDR1 MDHEN and CDR2 SYDVKM. This CDR3 has 13 amino acids. V was cut by 5 bases and J by 5 bases, with 12 bases left in between.